The entry that follows covers one TCR beta chain sequence. Its specificity is unknown. This record belongs to a study of cytomegalovirus exposure and HLA in healthy donors. The CDR3 contains 16 residues. Germline V gene data show CDR1 as SGHNT and CDR2 as YYREEE (reference sequence). Trimming shortened V by 2 bases and J by 4 bases, and 16 bases separated the two germline ends. Regarding the study as a whole: The listing of roughly 160 TCR beta chains classed them as cytomegalovirus-associated.

The PCR employed 60 Vbeta primers together with 13 Jbeta primers. TCRdb keeps only in-frame clones here, not all; method: immunoSEQ multiplex PCR. This sample has fewer than 150,000 clones, with less than 20% found just once. This chain links TRBV5-4 with TRBJ2-1; possible D gene TRBD1, 5 bases. The clonotype was recovered from a woman under 30 in good health and CMV-seronegative. Sequenced: PBMCs. The CDR3 sequence is CASSLIGHGDYNEQFF. The CDR3 region has the DNA TGTGCCAGCAGCTTAATAGGACACGGAGATTACAATGAGCAGTTCTTC.